Shown below are 30 T cell receptor beta chains from a single sample sequenced in a study of blood T cell repertoires in COVID-19. Sequencing used immunoSEQ multiplex PCR; TCRdb keeps in-frame clones, though not all of them. The sample has a few hundred thousand clones, about 89% seen once. The sequenced sample consisted of peripheral blood. These receptors all stem from a young man who had recovered from COVID-19.

The chain couples TRBV5-1 to TRBJ1-6; 7 bases agree with TRBD1. CDR3 length: 15 residues. Germline loops: CDR1 SGHRS, CDR2 YFSETQ. The V and J ends lost 7 bases and 8 bases, in that order; junction bases with no gene match: 12. The CDR3 loop reads CASAPRWDSYSPLHF. The CDR3 nucleotides read TGCGCCAGCGCACCCCGTTGGGACAGCTATTCACCCCTCCACTTT. Using reference TRBV5-1 and TRBJ1-6 for the parts outside the CDR3, the full variable domain is KAGVTQTPRYLIKTRGQQVTLSCSPISGHRSVSWYQQTPGQGLQFLFEYFSETQRNKGNFPGRFSGRQFSNSRSEMNVSTLELGDSALYLCASAPRWDSYSPLHFGNGTRLTVT.

The rearrangement links TRBV2 to TRBJ2-1; TRBD2 matches 11 bases. Germline CDR1 reads SNHLY; CDR2 reads FYNNEI. The trim removed 4 bases at V and 4 bases at J, leaving 6 bases unmatched. The CDR3 is 16 amino acids. This chain's CDR3 is CASSGLAGIRYNEQFF. The DNA of the CDR3 is TGTGCCAGCAGTGGACTAGCGGGGATCCGGTACAATGAGCAGTTCTTC.

This clone was counted a single time. This chain connects TRBV27 to TRBJ1-2; D is ambiguous. Trimming took off 2 bases at V and 4 bases at J, with 8 bases between the two ends. CDR1 and CDR2 from the germline V gene are MNHEY and SMNVEV (reference sequence). CDR3 length equals 13 residues. The CDR3 here is CASSLEASYGYTF. CDR3 nucleotide sequence: TGTGCCAGCAGTTTAGAGGCCAGCTATGGCTACACCTTC.

V gene TRBV10-3 combines with J gene TRBJ2-7; 8 nucleotides match TRBD1. The CDR3 is 16 residues long. J lost 5 bases, V lost 8 bases, and 17 bases had no gene match. Germline V gene data show CDR1 as ENHRY and CDR2 as SYGVKD. CDR3 nucleotides: TGTGCCATCGCCCCTAACTCCGGGACAGGTTCTAACGAGCAGTACTTC. Encoded protein: CAIAPNSGTGSNEQYF.

The rearrangement uses TRBV13 and TRBJ2-3; 12 nucleotides agree with TRBD2. Germline assignment: CDR1 PRHDT and CDR2 FYEKMQ (reference sequence). This CDR3 comprises 17 residues. V was clipped by 2 bases and J by 4 bases; unmatched bases: 7. The chain's CDR3 is CASSLRLAGDLPDTQYF. The CDR3 nucleotides read TGTGCCAGCAGCTTAAGACTAGCGGGGGATCTGCCAGATACGCAGTATTTT.

The gene calls are TRBV5-5 and TRBJ1-1; D remains unclear. The CDR3 totals 14 residues. The V gene's germline CDR1 is SGHKS and CDR2 YYEKEE (reference sequence). V shed 2 bases and J shed 4 bases, with 12 bases lying between them. In nucleotides, the CDR3 is TGTGCCAGCAGCTTATTCTGGTCGGGCACTGAAGCTTTCTTT. Its protein is CASSLFWSGTEAFF.

The chain links TRBV7-8 to TRBJ2-7; the match to TRBD1 covers 7 bases. CDR1 is SGHVS, CDR2 FQNEAQ, per germline. The CDR3 spans 14 residues. V lost 5 bases and J lost 3; bases outside the gene matches: 7. This CDR3 is CASSPMGQLYEQYF. In DNA, the CDR3 is TGTGCCAGCAGCCCCATGGGACAGCTCTACGAGCAGTACTTC. The whole variable domain, remainder taken from reference TRBV7-8 and TRBJ2-7, is GAGVSQSPRYKVAKRGQDVALRCDPISGHVSLFWYQQALGQGPEFLTYFQNEAQLDKSGLPSDRFFAERPEGSVSTLKIQRTQQEDSAVYLCASSPMGQLYEQYFGPGTRLTVT.

The chain couples TRBV4-1 to TRBJ1-6, with D maybe TRBD1 (6 bases). This CDR3 has 17 amino acids. The V gene's germline CDR1 is MGHRA and CDR2 YSYEKL. V was cut by 2 bases and J by 6 bases, with 17 bases left in between. CDR3 sequence reads: CASSQRGSQTSNSPLHF. The DNA for the CDR3 is TGCGCCAGCAGCCAAAGGGGGTCACAGACTTCTAATTCACCCCTCCACTTT.

The genes are TRBV4-3 and TRBJ1-2; D is undetermined. This CDR3 is built from 13 residues. Germline lookup yields CDR1 LGHNA and CDR2 YSLEER. V was shortened by 5 bases and J by 4 bases, with 11 bases between the two germline ends. The CDR3 spells CASSSIAGYGYTF. In DNA form, the CDR3 reads TGCGCCAGCAGCTCTATTGCGGGCTATGGCTACACCTTC.

V gene TRBV9 combines with J gene TRBJ2-3, with 8 positions matching TRBD2. Looked up from germline, CDR1 is SGDLS and CDR2 is YYNGEE. Germline trimming cut 3 bases from V and 3 bases from J; bases unmatched to any gene: 9. CDR3 size: 16 residues. The CDR3 nucleotides are TGTGCCAGCAGCGCACCCGGACTAGCCGAGACAGATACGCAGTATTTT. Translated: CASSAPGLAETDTQYF.

This clone was picked up one time. CDR3 sequence (DNA): TGTGCCAGTAGGTCGACAGCTCCCGGGGAGCTGTTTTTT. It codes for CASRSTAPGELFF. The chain employs TRBV19 and TRBJ2-2; D possibly corresponds to TRBD1 (5 bases). Germline-derived CDR1 and CDR2 are LNHDA and SQIVND (reference sequence). The CDR3 runs to 13 residues. Trimming took off 6 bases at V and 6 bases at J, with 11 bases between the two ends.

J is TRBJ1-2 and V is TRBV7-2, with D perhaps matching TRBD1 (6 bases). Germline values: CDR1 SGHTA, CDR2 FQGNSA. This CDR3 spans 15 amino acids. V was clipped by 3 bases and J by 4 bases, with 15 bases between them. CDR3 in amino acids: CASSFDRQYSYGYTF. CDR3 coding DNA: TGTGCCAGCAGCTTCGACAGGCAATACTCCTATGGCTACACCTTC.

The chain carries TRBV10-3 and TRBJ1-1, with a weak D call TRBD1 (5 bases). V lost 9 bases to trimming and J lost 4 bases, with 18 bases between them. The germline gives CDR1 ENHRY, CDR2 SYGVKD. The length of the CDR3 is 14 residues. CDR3 in amino acids: CAISGGASATEAFF. The CDR3 nucleotides read TGTGCCATTTCTGGAGGGGCGAGCGCCACTGAAGCTTTCTTT.

The chain uses TRBV7-3 and TRBJ2-3; perhaps TRBD2 as D (6 bases). Deletions cut 1 base from V and 2 bases from J, with 10 bases between. CDR3 length: 15 amino acids. Germline V gene lookup returns CDR1 SGHTA and CDR2 FQGTGA. The CDR3 DNA follows: TGTGCCAGCAGCTTAAAAGGACTACTCACAGATACGCAGTATTTT. This gives the protein CASSLKGLLTDTQYF. Complete variable domain (other parts from reference TRBV7-3 and TRBJ2-3): GAGVSQTPSNKVTEKGKYVELRCDPISGHTALYWYRQSLGQGPEFLIYFQGTGAADDSGLPNDRFFAVRPEGSVSTLKIQRTERGDSAVYLCASSLKGLLTDTQYFGPGTRLTVL.

The chain is built from TRBV7-2 and TRBJ1-4; 9 nucleotides match TRBD1. Germline CDR1 SGHTA, CDR2 FQGNSA. CDR3 length: 15 amino acids. The junction had 5 bases not matched to a gene; V was cut back by 4 bases and J by 5 bases. The CDR3 is CASSYRQGVNEKLFF. Here the CDR3 DNA reads TGTGCCAGCAGCTACCGACAGGGGGTAAATGAAAAACTGTTTTTT.

This clone showed up just once. The chain links TRBV7-3 to TRBJ2-3; the D is unclear. Trimming pared 0 bases from V and 1 base from J, leaving 11 bases between. CDR3 size: 16 residues. Germline V gene data show CDR1 as SGHTA and CDR2 as FQGTGA. The CDR3 nucleotides read TGTGCCAGCAGCTTAACTGGCTTTTTGGGCACAGATACGCAGTATTTT. Amino acids: CASSLTGFLGTDTQYF. Variable domain in full (rest from reference TRBV7-3 and TRBJ2-3): GAGVSQTPSNKVTEKGKYVELRCDPISGHTALYWYRQSLGQGPEFLIYFQGTGAADDSGLPNDRFFAVRPEGSVSTLKIQRTERGDSAVYLCASSLTGFLGTDTQYFGPGTRLTVL.

In this sample, this clone turned up once. This chain links TRBV9 with TRBJ2-2; 8 bases match TRBD2. V shed 3 bases, J shed 5 bases, and the junction held 15 bases outside the gene matches. The CDR3 length is 18 residues. The germline gives CDR1 SGDLS, CDR2 YYNGEE. CDR3 nucleotides: TGTGCCAGCAGCGGCGGGGCCTCCGGGACTAGAGGGACCGGGGAGCTGTTTTTT. It translates to CASSGGASGTRGTGELFF.

V is TRBV30 and J is TRBJ2-1; tentatively, D is TRBD2 (5 bases). Trimming stripped 0 bases from V and 6 bases from J, with 6 bases between. This CDR3 contains 12 residues. Germline assignment: CDR1 GTSNPN and CDR2 SVGIG (reference sequence). CDR3: CAWSVSVNEQFF. CDR3 nucleotides: TGTGCCTGGAGTGTTAGCGTCAATGAGCAGTTCTTC.

The V gene is TRBV28, the J gene TRBJ1-1; unclear D gene. The CDR3 loop spans 13 amino acids. Germline V gene lookup returns CDR1 MDHEN and CDR2 SYDVKM. V was trimmed by 8 bases and J by 0 bases, leaving 10 bases between them. The CDR3 here is CASQNFMNTEAFF. Here the CDR3 DNA reads TGTGCCAGCCAGAATTTCATGAACACTGAAGCTTTCTTT.

J is TRBJ1-2 and V is TRBV29-1, with 10 bases lining up with TRBD1. Looked up from germline, CDR1 is SQVTM and CDR2 is ANQGSEA. There are 17 residues in the CDR3. Germline trimming cut 0 bases from V and 8 bases from J; bases unmatched to any gene: 15. CDR3: CSVEDLDRGRRSGGYTF. The CDR3 nucleotides are TGCAGCGTTGAAGATCTCGACAGGGGGCGTCGGTCGGGAGGCTACACCTTC.

The V call is TRBV7-3, the J call TRBJ2-3; D is possibly TRBD1 (6 bases). V shed 5 bases and J shed 3 bases, with 15 bases lying between them. Per the germline V gene, CDR1 is SGHTA and CDR2 is FQGTGA. This CDR3 is built from 15 residues. The CDR3 region has the DNA TGTGCCAGCAGCCCCTGGGGGCAGGGTACAGATACGCAGTATTTT. Amino acids: CASSPWGQGTDTQYF.

This clone turned up a few times. V is TRBV18 and J is TRBJ1-2; D ambiguous. The V and J ends lost 8 bases and 3 bases respectively, with 13 bases between them. The V gene's germline CDR1 is KGHSH and CDR2 LQKENI. The CDR3 has 13 amino acids. The DNA for the CDR3 is TGTGCCAGCACTAGTGGGGAGGACTATGGCTACACCTTC. This gives the protein CASTSGEDYGYTF.

The DNA for the CDR3 is TGTGCCAGCAGCCAAGATATAAACTACAATGAGCAGTTCTTC. Its translation is CASSQDINYNEQFF. The chain is built from TRBV4-2 and TRBJ2-1; D not certain. Germline V lookup: CDR1 LGHNA, CDR2 YNFKEQ. The CDR3 contains 14 residues. Trimming shortened V by 0 bases and J by 3 bases, and 6 bases separated the two germline ends.

This clone was counted once. V and J are TRBV2 and TRBJ2-2, with D maybe TRBD1 (5 bases). The CDR3 is made up of 14 amino acids. Trimming removed 3 bases from V and 7 bases from J, with 12 bases in between. Germline V gives CDR1 SNHLY, CDR2 FYNNEI. CDR3 sequence (DNA): TGTGCCAGCAGTGAGTTAAGCAGGGACGGGGAGCTGTTTTTT. Amino acids: CASSELSRDGELFF.

The rearrangement joins TRBV13 to TRBJ1-2; D remains ambiguous. The CDR3 loop spans 13 amino acids. Looked up from germline, CDR1 is PRHDT and CDR2 is FYEKMQ (reference sequence). The V end lost 1 base, the J end lost 4 bases, and 7 bases lay between the germline ends. CDR3 nucleotides: TGTGCCAGCAGCTTAGACGGGTTCTATGGCTACACCTTC. Protein: CASSLDGFYGYTF.

The rearrangement joins TRBV10-3 to TRBJ2-3, with TRBD2 identical over 14 bases. The V and J ends lost 11 bases and 1 base, in that order; junction bases with no gene match: 5. This CDR3 is built from 15 residues. The germline V gene encodes CDR1 ENHRY and CDR2 SYGVKD. The CDR3 region is CASTSGGAGTDTQYF. The CDR3 DNA sequence: TGTGCCTCGACTAGCGGGGGGGCCGGCACAGATACGCAGTATTTT.

The V gene is TRBV19, the J gene TRBJ1-1, with 7 positions matching TRBD1. V trimming: 7 bases; J trimming: 3 bases; junction bases outside the gene matches: 14. CDR3 size: 16 residues. Germline CDR1 LNHDA, CDR2 SQIVND (reference sequence). CDR3 protein: CASIGRGLGKDTEAFF. The CDR3 DNA follows: TGTGCCAGTATTGGAAGGGGGCTCGGTAAGGACACTGAAGCTTTCTTT. Full variable domain (rest looked up from reference TRBV19 and TRBJ1-1): DGGITQSPKYLFRKEGQNVTLSCEQNLNHDAMYWYRQDPGQGLRLIYYSQIVNDFQKGDIAEGYSVSREKKESFPLTVTSAQKNPTAFYLCASIGRGLGKDTEAFFGQGTRLTVV.

The V gene is TRBV12-3 or TRBV12-4, the J gene TRBJ2-3, with 9 bases fitting TRBD1. Germline trimming cut 6 bases from V and 4 bases from J; bases unmatched to any gene: 2. The CDR3 length is 13 residues. The CDR3 reads CASRRQGADTQYF. The CDR3 DNA is TGTGCCAGCAGGAGACAGGGGGCAGATACGCAGTATTTT.

The chain has TRBV7-3 and TRBJ2-1; 9 nucleotides match TRBD2. After removal of 5 bases from V and 0 bases from J, the junction contained 17 bases not matched to a gene. This CDR3 is built from 20 residues. The V gene's germline CDR1 is SGHTA and CDR2 FQGTGA. CDR3 sequence: CASSPSGIAPRSSSYNEQFF. In DNA, the CDR3 is TGTGCCAGCAGCCCTAGCGGGATAGCCCCACGGTCTAGCTCCTACAATGAGCAGTTCTTC.

This sequence joins TRBV18 and TRBJ1-4; D unclear. Trimming took 3 bases from V and 12 from J, leaving 8 bases between them. Germline V gives CDR1 KGHSH, CDR2 LQKENI. The CDR3 extends over 11 amino acids. In DNA form, the CDR3 reads TGTGCCAGCTCACCCTCCGGGGAACTGTTTTTT. It yields the protein CASSPSGELFF. The full variable domain, its missing parts supplied by reference TRBV18 and TRBJ1-4, is NAGVMQNPRHLVRRRGQEARLRCSPMKGHSHVYWYRQLPEEGLKFMVYLQKENIIDESGMPKERFSAEFPKEGPSILRIQQVVRGDSAAYFCASSPSGELFFGSGTQLSVL.